The 20 T cell receptor beta chains below all came from one sample that was sequenced in a study of CD8+ T cells in alopecia areata. In each case, RNA was isolated and then reverse transcribed into cDNA as the sequencing template. The assay was immunoSEQ multiplex PCR, and TCRdb's table has in-frame clones only and misses some. This sample has hundreds of thousands of clones; more than 60% occur once, and the top ten carry 1% to 1.5%. Treatment denoted: oral pan-JAK inhibitor, 5-10 mg twice daily. The source material was CD4+ T cells sorted from blood, sampled at week 44, from a patient treated with tofacitinib. These receptors originate from a human donor with alopecia areata.

This chain joins TRBV15 and TRBJ1-1; 8 positions agree with TRBD1. The CDR3 extends over 15 amino acids. Germline CDR1 LNHNV, CDR2 YYDKDF (reference sequence). The ends lost 0 bases at V and 6 bases at J; junction bases unmatched: 6. The CDR3 region is CATSREQGGAPEAFF. The CDR3 DNA reads TGTGCCACCAGCAGAGAACAGGGGGGTGCCCCTGAAGCTTTCTTT.

Only a few counts were recorded for this clone. V gene TRBV5-1 combines with J gene TRBJ1-2; D is perhaps TRBD1 (5 bases). Germline V gene lookup returns CDR1 SGHRS and CDR2 YFSETQ. This CDR3 comprises 14 residues. Trimming shortened V by 3 bases and J by 6 bases, and 15 bases separated the two germline ends. CDR3 in amino acids: CASSSEAGSHGYTF. The CDR3 DNA sequence: TGCGCCAGCAGCTCGGAGGCAGGGTCCCATGGCTACACCTTC.

This chain uses TRBV15 with TRBJ1-5, with D uncertain. The germline gives CDR1 LNHNV, CDR2 YYDKDF (reference sequence). This CDR3 region has 17 residues. Deletions cut 8 bases from V and 2 bases from J, with 22 bases between. CDR3 protein: CATGESWSGPGNQPQHF. The CDR3 bases are TGTGCCACCGGGGAGAGTTGGTCAGGACCTGGCAATCAGCCCCAGCATTTT.

The rearrangement joins TRBV5-1 to TRBJ2-1; tentatively, D is TRBD1 or TRBD2 (6 bases each). The germline gives CDR1 SGHRS, CDR2 YFSETQ. The V gene lost 2 bases and the J gene lost 12 bases, with 15 bases spanning the gap. The CDR3 extends over 13 amino acids. CDR3 amino acids: CASSFGGGEWQFF. CDR3 DNA: TGCGCCAGCAGCTTCGGAGGGGGAGAATGGCAGTTCTTC.

This clone was picked up one time. The chain links TRBV29-1 to TRBJ2-2; perhaps D is TRBD1 or TRBD2 (6 bases each). V dropped 7 bases and J dropped 0 bases, with 12 bases sitting between them. CDR3 length equals 14 residues. Germline V gene sequence: CDR1 SQVTM, CDR2 ANQGSEA. The CDR3 loop is CSAFRGPNTGELFF. The CDR3 DNA is TGCAGCGCTTTTCGGGGGCCGAACACCGGGGAGCTGTTTTTT.

The V gene is TRBV18, the J gene TRBJ2-7, with no clear D. V dropped 1 base and J dropped 6 bases, with 7 bases sitting between them. From germline, CDR1 is KGHSH and CDR2 LQKENI. This CDR3 has 12 residues. The CDR3 sequence: CASSPLGTEQYF. The CDR3 DNA reads TGTGCCAGCTCACCACTAGGTACCGAGCAGTACTTC.

The table lists this clone with a few counts. V is TRBV29-1 and J is TRBJ1-1; no definite D call. Trimming removed 7 bases at V and 3 bases at J, with 15 bases between. This CDR3 spans 13 amino acids. The germline V gene has CDR1 SQVTM and CDR2 ANQGSEA. CDR3 nucleotides: TGCAGCGCCGAAAAAACATGGGACACTGAAGCTTTCTTT. It yields the protein CSAEKTWDTEAFF.

V is TRBV5-1 and J is TRBJ2-7; no clear D gene. Germline V gene lookup returns CDR1 SGHRS and CDR2 YFSETQ. The V and J ends lost 0 bases and 6 bases respectively, with 7 bases between them. This CDR3 comprises 12 residues. The CDR3 spells CASSLGMGEQYF. CDR3 coding DNA: TGCGCCAGCAGCTTGGGAATGGGCGAGCAGTACTTC.

The chain links TRBV7-3 to TRBJ2-5; D might be TRBD2 (5 bases). There are 13 residues in the CDR3. Germline V gene sequence: CDR1 SGHTA, CDR2 FQGTGA. Trimming stripped 6 bases from V and 5 bases from J, with 13 bases between. The CDR3 sequence: CASSLTSMETQYF. The CDR3 DNA is TGTGCCAGCAGTCTAACTAGTATGGAGACCCAGTACTTC.

This sequence joins TRBV19 and TRBJ1-5; TRBD1 agrees at 9 bases. Looked up from germline, CDR1 is LNHDA and CDR2 is SQIVND (reference sequence). After removal of 10 bases from V and 0 bases from J, the junction contained 13 bases not matched to a gene. The CDR3 extends over 17 amino acids. The CDR3 region is CATHVWGQGHSNQPQHF. In DNA, the CDR3 is TGTGCCACCCACGTGTGGGGACAGGGACATAGCAATCAGCCCCAGCATTTT.

This clone showed up just a few times. J is TRBJ2-2 and V is TRBV10-3; perhaps TRBD1 as D (6 bases). From germline, CDR1 is ENHRY and CDR2 SYGVKD. The CDR3 extends over 16 amino acids. The V end was cut by 6 bases, the J end by 0 bases, with 14 bases between. The CDR3 nucleotides read TGTGCCATCAGAGACAGGACGGATCCGAACACCGGGGAGCTGTTTTTT. This gives the protein CAIRDRTDPNTGELFF.

This clone was seen only a few times. The chain uses TRBV6-6 and TRBJ2-7; 7 positions match TRBD1. Germline CDR1 and CDR2: MNHNY and SVGAGI (reference sequence). This CDR3 region has 13 residues. With V trimmed by 6 bases and J by 3 bases, 5 bases remained unmatched. CDR3 loop: CASRPGQVYEQYF. CDR3 bases: TGTGCCAGCAGGCCCGGACAGGTCTACGAGCAGTACTTC.

The chain is built from TRBV29-1 and TRBJ2-3, with 11 bases lining up with TRBD2. The V segment lost 0 bases and the J segment 4 bases; nucleotides outside the gene matches: 9. This CDR3 contains 17 residues. Germline-derived CDR1 and CDR2 are SQVTM and ANQGSEA. The CDR3 DNA is TGCAGCGTTGAAGACGCCAGTAGCGGGGGGGCCCCAGATACGCAGTATTTT. It codes for CSVEDASSGGAPDTQYF.

The chain couples TRBV2 to TRBJ2-5; tentatively, D is TRBD2 (6 bases). V was pared by 8 bases and J by 5 bases, with 12 bases between. CDR1 is SNHLY, CDR2 FYNNEI, per germline. The CDR3 loop spans 12 amino acids. Here the CDR3 DNA reads TGTGCCAGCGCCCGGGACTGGGAGACCCAGTACTTC. This gives the protein CASARDWETQYF.

This clone was detected once. This rearrangement joins TRBV5-1 to TRBJ2-6, with D unclear. CDR3 length: 16 residues. Germline CDR1 SGHRS, CDR2 YFSETQ. V was pared by 0 bases and J by 4 bases, with 11 bases between. The chain's CDR3 is CASSLATFIGANVLTF. The CDR3 DNA sequence: TGCGCCAGCAGCTTGGCCACGTTTATCGGGGCCAACGTCCTGACTTTC. Combining the CDR3 with reference TRBV5-1 and TRBJ2-6 gives the whole variable domain KAGVTQTPRYLIKTRGQQVTLSCSPISGHRSVSWYQQTPGQGLQFLFEYFSETQRNKGNFPGRFSGRQFSNSRSEMNVSTLELGDSALYLCASSLATFIGANVLTFGAGSRLTVL.

The CDR3 loop is CSVEKWGEGYEQYF. The CDR3 coding sequence is TGCAGCGTTGAAAAATGGGGGGAGGGCTACGAGCAGTACTTC. The chain links TRBV29-1 to TRBJ2-7, with 7 bases that match TRBD2. This CDR3 contains 14 residues. V lost 2 bases, J lost 3 bases, and 7 bases stayed unmatched. The germline V gene encodes CDR1 SQVTM and CDR2 ANQGSEA.

The sample holds a few counts of this clone. The rearrangement links TRBV6-5 to TRBJ1-2, with 7 bases identical to TRBD1. The CDR3 totals 16 residues. With V trimmed by 3 bases and J by 4 bases, 11 bases remained unmatched. CDR1 MNHEY and CDR2 SVGAGI come from the germline V gene. CDR3 region: CASSYGDRRAVYGYTF. CDR3 bases: TGTGCCAGCAGTTATGGGGACAGAAGGGCGGTCTATGGCTACACCTTC.

The chain links TRBV7-2 to TRBJ1-4, with a possible D match to TRBD1 (6 bases). This CDR3 spans 15 amino acids. The germline CDR1 and CDR2 sequences are SGHTA and FQGNSA. The V gene lost 1 base and the J gene lost 7 bases, with 13 bases spanning the gap. The CDR3 bases are TGTGCCAGCAGCTTAGTAGGGGGTCTGAGTGAAAAACTGTTTTTT. It yields the protein CASSLVGGLSEKLFF.

The sample holds many counts of this clone. V and J are TRBV30 and TRBJ2-7; TRBD1 agrees at 7 bases. J was trimmed by 5 bases and V by 7 bases; bases with no gene match: 5. The CDR3 is 11 amino acids. Germline CDR1 and CDR2: GTSNPN and SVGIG (reference sequence). The CDR3: CASRQGNEQYF. The CDR3, as DNA: TGTGCCTCAAGACAGGGCAACGAGCAGTACTTC.

V and J are TRBV30 and TRBJ2-2, with D maybe TRBD2 (6 bases). CDR1 and CDR2 (germline): GTSNPN, SVGIG (reference sequence). With 0 bases removed from V and 6 bases from J, the gap between germline ends came to 20 bases. The CDR3 contains 17 residues. The CDR3 sequence: CAWSVLGGLLSAGELFF. CDR3 bases: TGTGCCTGGAGTGTATTGGGGGGTCTATTGTCAGCCGGGGAGCTGTTTTTT.